Below are 27 T cell receptor beta chains sequenced from a single sample in a study of blood T cell repertoires in COVID-19. This table comes from immunoSEQ multiplex PCR, and its TCRdb copy is limited to in-frame clones, with some not included. This sample has some 79,000 clones, with around 89% found just once. Sequenced input: peripheral blood. Receptors originate from a man between 65 and 85 years old with active or convalescent COVID-19.

In DNA, the CDR3 is TGTGCCACCAGTGACCAAAAGCGCGGGCAAGAGACCCAGTACTTC. Translated, it gives CATSDQKRGQETQYF. The V gene is TRBV24-1, the J gene TRBJ2-5; TRBD2 is a possible D gene (5 bases). Deletions cut 4 bases from V and 2 bases from J, with 13 bases between. The CDR3 has 15 amino acids. The V gene's germline CDR1 is KGHDR and CDR2 SFDVKD.

This chain uses TRBV10-3 with TRBJ2-7; D possibly corresponds to TRBD1 (5 bases). The CDR3 sequence is 13 residues long. Deletions cut 2 bases from V and 6 bases from J, with 11 bases between. Germline loops: CDR1 ENHRY, CDR2 SYGVKD. The CDR3 DNA sequence: TGTGCCATCAGTGAGGGCAGGGAAGGCGAGCAGTACTTC. It is translated as CAISEGREGEQYF.

The chain carries TRBV27 and TRBJ1-6, with a tentative D call TRBD1 (6 bases). This CDR3 contains 12 residues. CDR1 is MNHEY and CDR2 is SMNVEV in the germline V gene (reference sequence). The V end lost 5 bases, the J end lost 15 bases, and 14 bases lay between the germline ends. The CDR3 protein is CASSPIRGGLHF. Written as DNA, the CDR3 is TGTGCCAGCAGTCCAATTAGGGGGGGCCTCCACTTT.

V and J are TRBV28 and TRBJ2-7, with TRBD2 identical over 7 bases. J lost 4 bases, V lost 4 bases, and 13 bases had no gene match. The CDR3 runs to 16 residues. Germline V CDR1 and CDR2: MDHEN, SYDVKM. The CDR3 nucleotides read TGTGCCAGCAGTTCCGGGACTAACATTAGACTGTACGAGCAGTACTTC. Protein sequence: CASSSGTNIRLYEQYF.

The chain couples TRBV29-1 to TRBJ2-7, with D tentatively TRBD2 (5 bases). The CDR3 sequence is 11 residues long. CDR1 and CDR2 from the germline V gene are SQVTM and ANQGSEA. The ends were cut back, 6 bases at V and 5 bases at J, with 11 bases in the middle. CDR3 residues: CSVLDGDEQYF. In DNA form, the CDR3 reads TGCAGCGTCTTGGACGGGGACGAGCAGTACTTC.

V usage is TRBV24-1 and J usage is TRBJ2-3, with 7 positions matching TRBD2. The length of the CDR3 is 14 residues. Trimming cost V 10 bases and J 1 base; bases outside gene matches: 7. Germline CDR1 KGHDR, CDR2 SFDVKD. CDR3 sequence: CATTTGGGTDTQYF. The CDR3 DNA follows: TGTGCCACAACGACTGGGGGGGGCACAGATACGCAGTATTTT.

The V and J genes are TRBV2 and TRBJ1-5; 7 positions agree with TRBD1. With 4 bases clipped from V and 4 bases from J, the junction kept 10 bases outside the gene matches. Germline loops: CDR1 SNHLY, CDR2 FYNNEI. There are 16 residues in the CDR3. The CDR3 region is CASSAGQPGGNQPQHF. The CDR3 DNA sequence: TGTGCCAGCAGTGCCGGACAGCCAGGGGGGAATCAGCCCCAGCATTTT.

The V gene is TRBV19, the J gene TRBJ1-5; perhaps TRBD1 as D (5 bases). Germline V gives CDR1 LNHDA, CDR2 SQIVND (reference sequence). Trimming took 0 bases from V and 6 from J, leaving 6 bases between them. There are 13 residues in the CDR3. CDR3 residues: CASSIDRVQPQHF. The CDR3 bases are TGTGCCAGTAGTATAGACAGGGTTCAGCCCCAGCATTTT.

The rearrangement uses TRBV5-1 and TRBJ2-7; 8 bases fit TRBD1. CDR3 length equals 13 residues. J lost 4 bases, V lost 7 bases, and 7 bases had no gene match. In germline, CDR1 is SGHRS, CDR2 YFSETQ. The CDR3 sequence: CASAEGTGYEQYF. The CDR3 DNA follows: TGCGCCAGCGCCGAGGGGACAGGATACGAGCAGTACTTC.

The chain has TRBV18 and TRBJ2-1; TRBD1 aligns across 7 bases. CDR1 is KGHSH, CDR2 LQKENI, per germline. CDR3 length: 13 residues. The ends lost 4 bases at V and 7 bases at J; junction bases unmatched: 4. CDR3 loop: CASSLDRENEQFF. The CDR3 nucleotides read TGTGCCAGCTCACTAGACAGGGAAAATGAGCAGTTCTTC.

The chain couples TRBV6-2 or TRBV6-3 to TRBJ2-7, with TRBD2 identical over 9 bases. V lost 0 bases to trimming and J lost 6 bases; unmatched junction nucleotides: 18. The CDR3 covers 19 residues. Germline V lookup: CDR1 MNHEY, CDR2 SVGEGT. The CDR3 nucleotides read TGTGCCAGCAGTTACTCTTTTATCGGGGGTAGCGGGAGAAAGCTCGAGCAGTACTTC. It yields the protein CASSYSFIGGSGRKLEQYF.

CDR3 residues: CASSLRGPQETQYF. As DNA, the CDR3 is TGTGCCAGCAGCTTGCGGGGTCCACAAGAGACCCAGTACTTC. This chain joins TRBV5-4 and TRBJ2-5; tentatively, D is TRBD2 (5 bases). The germline V gene encodes CDR1 SGHNT and CDR2 YYREEE (reference sequence). The CDR3 is made up of 14 amino acids. Deletions cut 1 base from V and 2 bases from J, with 9 bases between.

This clone was seen just once. CDR3 nucleotides: TGTGCCAGCAGCTTAGTTCGAAGGGGGTACACCGGGGAGCTGTTTTTT. Encoded protein: CASSLVRRGYTGELFF. The genes are TRBV11-1 and TRBJ2-2; a possible D gene is TRBD1 (6 bases). The CDR3 covers 16 residues. The germline gives CDR1 SGHAT, CDR2 FQDESV (reference sequence). With 1 base removed from V and 3 bases from J, the gap between germline ends came to 12 bases. The full variable domain, rest sourced from reference TRBV11-1 and TRBJ2-2, is EAEVAQSPRYKITEKSQAVAFWCDPISGHATLYWYRQILGQGPELLVQFQDESVVDDSQLPKDRFSAERLKGVDSTLKIQPAELGDSAMYLCASSLVRRGYTGELFFGEGSRLTVL.

This chain uses TRBV7-2 with TRBJ2-5; D gene unclear. Germline CDR1 SGHTA, CDR2 FQGNSA. V was clipped by 1 base and J by 7 bases, with 13 bases between them. CDR3 length: 14 residues. CDR3 sequence reads: CASSLVTGSGTQYF. In nucleotides, the CDR3 is TGTGCCAGCAGCTTAGTAACCGGGTCGGGGACCCAGTACTTC.

The chain recombines TRBV7-8 with TRBJ2-7; tentative D call: TRBD2 (6 bases). Germline CDR1 reads SGHVS; CDR2 reads FQNEAQ. CDR3 length equals 17 residues. V gave up 7 bases and J gave up 2 bases, with 24 bases separating them. The CDR3 loop reads CASTPTQRLRGTYEQYF. CDR3 DNA sequence: TGTGCCAGCACCCCAACCCAGCGTCTACGGGGGACCTACGAGCAGTACTTC.

Concerning this clone: The identical CDR3 is also encoded by other nucleotide sequences in the sample. The chain joins TRBV27 to TRBJ1-2, with 7 bases that match TRBD1. Per germline, CDR1 MNHEY and CDR2 SMNVEV (reference sequence). V trimming: 2 bases; J trimming: 5 bases; junction bases outside the gene matches: 2. This CDR3 is built from 13 residues. The CDR3 nucleotides are TGTGCCAGCAGTTTAAGACAGGGTTATGGCTACACCTTC. Its translation is CASSLRQGYGYTF.

The chain carries TRBV11-2 and TRBJ2-5, with 10 nucleotides matching TRBD2. Trimming took 6 bases from V and 4 from J; bases not matched to a gene: 8. Germline V gives CDR1 SGHAT, CDR2 FQNNGV. This CDR3 is built from 15 residues. CDR3 in DNA: TGTGCCAGCAGTCCCAGCGGGAGGGCCGGAGAGACCCAGTACTTC. This encodes CASSPSGRAGETQYF.

The chain couples TRBV5-1 to TRBJ2-1; 12 bases fit TRBD2. Trimming cost V 5 bases and J 10 bases; bases outside gene matches: 13. The CDR3 is 16 amino acids. The germline V gene has CDR1 SGHRS and CDR2 YFSETQ. CDR3 protein: CASRTLLAGGAGEQFF. The CDR3 DNA sequence: TGCGCCAGCAGAACGTTACTAGCGGGAGGCGCGGGGGAGCAGTTCTTC.

The chain has TRBV9 and TRBJ1-1; D is ambiguous. The CDR3 extends over 15 amino acids. V was cut by 3 bases and J by 0 bases, with 12 bases left in between. CDR1 is SGDLS and CDR2 is YYNGEE in the germline V gene. The CDR3 nucleotides are TGTGCCAGCAGCGGTCACAGCTTAATGAACACTGAAGCTTTCTTT. It encodes CASSGHSLMNTEAFF. The entire variable domain, with the rest obtained from reference TRBV9 and TRBJ1-1, is as follows: DSGVTQTPKHLITATGQRVTLRCSPRSGDLSVYWYQQSLDQGLQFLIQYYNGEERAKGNILERFSAQQFPDLHSELNLSSLELGDSALYFCASSGHSLMNTEAFFGQGTRLTVV.

The gene calls are TRBV20-1 and TRBJ1-6; D not certain. The CDR3 runs to 11 residues. The V end was cut by 3 bases, the J end by 8 bases, with 5 bases between. CDR1 and CDR2 (germline): DFQATT, SNEGSKA (reference sequence). CDR3 residues: CSASVDSPLHF. The DNA for the CDR3 is TGCAGTGCTAGTGTAGATTCACCCCTCCACTTT.

The rearrangement uses TRBV7-9 and TRBJ2-6; no firm D call. The CDR3 has 16 amino acids. Trimming took off 5 bases at V and 0 bases at J, with 11 bases between the two ends. The germline V gene encodes CDR1 SEHNR and CDR2 FQNEAQ (reference sequence). The CDR3 sequence is CASSLQILSGANVLTF. The CDR3 DNA sequence: TGTGCCAGCAGCCTACAGATCCTCTCTGGGGCCAACGTCCTGACTTTC. The full variable domain, completed using reference TRBV7-9 and TRBJ2-6, is DTGVSQNPRHKITKRGQNVTFRCDPISEHNRLYWYRQTLGQGPEFLTYFQNEAQLEKSRLLSDRFSAERPKGSFSTLEIQRTEQGDSAMYLCASSLQILSGANVLTFGAGSRLTVL.

The chain joins TRBV30 to TRBJ2-1; possibly TRBD2 for D (6 bases). The CDR3 loop spans 14 amino acids. The germline V gene encodes CDR1 GTSNPN and CDR2 SVGIG (reference sequence). With 3 bases removed from V and 9 bases from J, the gap between germline ends came to 18 bases. Here the CDR3 DNA reads TGTGCCTGGAGCCGAACGAGACTAGGGAGTGAGCAGTTCTTC. As protein: CAWSRTRLGSEQFF.

This clone has more than one count but fewer than ten. The chain joins TRBV5-4 to TRBJ2-7; TRBD2 is a possible D gene (5 bases). Germline CDR1 is SGHNT and CDR2 is YYREEE (reference sequence). The V end was cut by 4 bases, the J end by 0 bases, with 11 bases between. This CDR3 is built from 14 residues. CDR3 protein: CASSPRGSSYEQYF. CDR3 in DNA: TGTGCCAGCAGCCCCCGGGGTAGCTCCTACGAGCAGTACTTC.

The genes are TRBV27 and TRBJ1-1, with D perhaps matching TRBD1 (5 bases). The CDR3 is 16 residues long. The V gene lost 2 bases and the J gene lost 0 bases, with 13 bases spanning the gap. Germline lookup yields CDR1 MNHEY and CDR2 SMNVEV (reference sequence). The CDR3 bases are TGTGCCAGCAGTTTAAGGCCAGGGTGGATGAACACTGAAGCTTTCTTT. It is translated as CASSLRPGWMNTEAFF.

The V gene is TRBV19, the J gene TRBJ1-1; a possible D gene is TRBD1 (5 bases). The V gene lost 9 bases and the J gene lost 6 bases, with 20 bases spanning the gap. The CDR3 runs 14 residues. In germline, CDR1 is LNHDA, CDR2 SQIVND (reference sequence). The CDR3 bases are TGTGCCAGCGGGGACGGCCCGGGAGAGGCTGAAGCTTTCTTT. It codes for CASGDGPGEAEAFF.

A few counts support this clone. The chain uses TRBV7-2 and TRBJ1-1; D gene unclear. This CDR3 is built from 15 residues. Germline lookup yields CDR1 SGHTA and CDR2 FQGNSA. V shed 5 bases and J shed 1 base, with 14 bases lying between them. The CDR3 here is CASSPSPAPNTEAFF. CDR3 bases: TGTGCCAGCAGCCCGAGCCCCGCCCCGAACACTGAAGCTTTCTTT.

This clone came up once. The rearrangement uses TRBV19 and TRBJ1-1; D unresolved. Per the germline V gene, CDR1 is LNHDA and CDR2 is SQIVND (reference sequence). The ends were cut back, 7 bases at V and 6 bases at J, with 18 bases in the middle. The CDR3 totals 14 residues. CDR3 in DNA: TGTGCCAGTACCGAAAGGACCGGGAATTCTGAAGCTTTCTTT. Translation: CASTERTGNSEAFF.